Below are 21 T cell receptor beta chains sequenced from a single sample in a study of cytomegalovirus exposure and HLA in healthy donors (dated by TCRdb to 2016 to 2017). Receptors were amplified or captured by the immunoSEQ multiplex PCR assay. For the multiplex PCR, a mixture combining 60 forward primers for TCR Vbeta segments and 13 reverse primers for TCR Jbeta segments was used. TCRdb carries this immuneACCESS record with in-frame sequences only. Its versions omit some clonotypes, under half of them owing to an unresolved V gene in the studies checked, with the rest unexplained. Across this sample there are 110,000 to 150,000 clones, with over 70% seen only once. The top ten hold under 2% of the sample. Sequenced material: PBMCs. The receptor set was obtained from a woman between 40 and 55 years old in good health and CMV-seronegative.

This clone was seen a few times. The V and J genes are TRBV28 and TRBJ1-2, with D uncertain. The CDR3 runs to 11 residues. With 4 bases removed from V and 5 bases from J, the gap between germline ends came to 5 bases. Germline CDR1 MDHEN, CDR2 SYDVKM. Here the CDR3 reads CASSSRYGYTF. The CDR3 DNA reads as TGTGCCAGCAGTTCCCGTTATGGCTACACCTTC.

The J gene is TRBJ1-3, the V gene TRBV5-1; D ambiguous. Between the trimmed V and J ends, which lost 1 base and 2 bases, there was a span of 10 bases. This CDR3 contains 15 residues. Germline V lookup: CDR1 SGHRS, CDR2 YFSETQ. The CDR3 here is CASSLMPVTGNTIYF. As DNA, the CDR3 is TGCGCCAGCAGCTTGATGCCGGTGACTGGAAACACCATATATTTT.

The CDR3 here is CASSKALCGGGYGYTF. The CDR3 DNA reads TGTGCCAGCAGCAAAGCGCTTTGCGGGGGCGGGTATGGCTACACCTTC. The V gene is TRBV21-1, the J gene TRBJ1-2. TRBV21-1 is recorded as a pseudogene. This CDR3 region has 16 residues.

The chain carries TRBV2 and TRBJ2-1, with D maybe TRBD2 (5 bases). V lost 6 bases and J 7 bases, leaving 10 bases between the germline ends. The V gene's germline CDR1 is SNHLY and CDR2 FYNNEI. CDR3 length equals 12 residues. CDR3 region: CASREDSNEQFF. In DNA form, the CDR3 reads TGTGCCAGCAGGGAGGATTCTAATGAGCAGTTCTTC. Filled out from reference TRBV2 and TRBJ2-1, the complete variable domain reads EPEVTQTPSHQVTQMGQEVILRCVPISNHLYFYWYRQILGQKVEFLVSFYNNEISEKSEIFDDQFSVERPDGSNFTLKIRSTKLEDSAMYFCASREDSNEQFFGPGTRLTVL.

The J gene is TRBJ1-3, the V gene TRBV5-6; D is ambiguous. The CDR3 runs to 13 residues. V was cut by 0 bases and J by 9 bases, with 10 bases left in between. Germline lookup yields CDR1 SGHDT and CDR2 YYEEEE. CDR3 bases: TGTGCCAGCAGCTTGGACAGACGAAGCACCATATATTTT. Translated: CASSLDRRSTIYF.

The DNA of the CDR3 is TGTGCCAGCAGTGATTCAACGGGTTCAGATACGCAGTATTTT. Encoded protein: CASSDSTGSDTQYF. The chain uses TRBV2 and TRBJ2-3; D unresolved. Looked up from germline, CDR1 is SNHLY and CDR2 is FYNNEI. V was shortened by 3 bases and J by 4 bases, with 11 bases between the two germline ends. The CDR3 is made up of 14 amino acids.

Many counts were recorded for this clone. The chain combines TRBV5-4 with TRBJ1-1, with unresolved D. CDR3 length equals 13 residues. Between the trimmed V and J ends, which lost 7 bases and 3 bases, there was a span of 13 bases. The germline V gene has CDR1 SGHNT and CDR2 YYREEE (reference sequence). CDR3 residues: CASSIQTHTEAFF. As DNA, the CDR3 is TGTGCCAGCTCTATACAGACCCACACTGAAGCTTTCTTT.

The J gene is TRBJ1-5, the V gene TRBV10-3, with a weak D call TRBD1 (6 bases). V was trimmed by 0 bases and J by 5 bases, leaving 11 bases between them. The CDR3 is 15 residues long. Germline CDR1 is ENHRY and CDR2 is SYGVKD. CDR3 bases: TGTGCCATCAGTGAGTCGGGGCAGGGGTATCAGCCCCAGCATTTT. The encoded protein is CAISESGQGYQPQHF.

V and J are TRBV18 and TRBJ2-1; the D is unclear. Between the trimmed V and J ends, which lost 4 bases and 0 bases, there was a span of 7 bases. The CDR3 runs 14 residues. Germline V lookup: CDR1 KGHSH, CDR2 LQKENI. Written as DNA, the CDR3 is TGTGCCAGCTCACTCTCGAGCTCCTACAATGAGCAGTTCTTC. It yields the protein CASSLSSSYNEQFF.

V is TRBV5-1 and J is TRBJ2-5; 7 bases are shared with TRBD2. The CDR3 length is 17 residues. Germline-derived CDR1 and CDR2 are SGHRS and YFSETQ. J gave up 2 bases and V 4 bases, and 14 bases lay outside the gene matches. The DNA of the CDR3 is TGCGCCAGCAGCCCTGGGGGAGGAGCGGGATTTCAAGAGACCCAGTACTTC. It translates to CASSPGGGAGFQETQYF. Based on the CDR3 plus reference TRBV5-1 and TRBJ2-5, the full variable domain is KAGVTQTPRYLIKTRGQQVTLSCSPISGHRSVSWYQQTPGQGLQFLFEYFSETQRNKGNFPGRFSGRQFSNSRSEMNVSTLELGDSALYLCASSPGGGAGFQETQYFGPGTRLLVL.

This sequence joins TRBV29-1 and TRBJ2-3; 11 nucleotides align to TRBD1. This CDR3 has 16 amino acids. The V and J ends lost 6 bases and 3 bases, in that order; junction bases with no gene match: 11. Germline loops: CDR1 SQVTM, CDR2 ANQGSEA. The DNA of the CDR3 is TGCAGCGTCGAGGGGGGGACAGGGGGAATTACAGATACGCAGTATTTT. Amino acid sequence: CSVEGGTGGITDTQYF.

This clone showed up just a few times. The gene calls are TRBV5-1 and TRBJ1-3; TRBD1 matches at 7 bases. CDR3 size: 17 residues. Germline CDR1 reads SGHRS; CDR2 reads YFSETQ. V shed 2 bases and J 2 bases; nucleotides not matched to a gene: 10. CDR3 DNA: TGCGCCAGCAGCTTCGGACAGGAGACAGGGACTGGAAACACCATATATTTT. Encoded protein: CASSFGQETGTGNTIYF.

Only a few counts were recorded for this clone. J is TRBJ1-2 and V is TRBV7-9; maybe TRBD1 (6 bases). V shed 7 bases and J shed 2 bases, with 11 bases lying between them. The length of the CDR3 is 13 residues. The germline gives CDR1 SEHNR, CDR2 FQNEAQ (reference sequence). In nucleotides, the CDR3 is TGTGCCAGCACAACACAGGGAAACTATGGCTACACCTTC. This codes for CASTTQGNYGYTF.

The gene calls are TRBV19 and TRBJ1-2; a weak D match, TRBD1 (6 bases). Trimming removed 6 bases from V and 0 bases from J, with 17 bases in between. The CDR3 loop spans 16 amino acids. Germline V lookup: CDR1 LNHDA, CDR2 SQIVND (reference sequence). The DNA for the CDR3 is TGTGCCAGTAGGGACCCAGGGGTCCCGACTAACTATGGCTACACCTTC. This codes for CASRDPGVPTNYGYTF.

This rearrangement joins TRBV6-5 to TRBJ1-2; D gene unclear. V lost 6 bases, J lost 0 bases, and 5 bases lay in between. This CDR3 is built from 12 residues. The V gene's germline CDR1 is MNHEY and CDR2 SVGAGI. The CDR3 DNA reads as TGTGCCAGCAGCCAGGCTAACTATGGCTACACCTTC. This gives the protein CASSQANYGYTF.

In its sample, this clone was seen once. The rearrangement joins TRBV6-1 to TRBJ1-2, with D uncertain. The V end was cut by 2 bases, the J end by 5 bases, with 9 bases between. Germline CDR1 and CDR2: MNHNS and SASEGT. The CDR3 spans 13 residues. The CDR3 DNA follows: TGTGCCAGCAGTGAAAGGCAGGTTTATGGCTACACCTTC. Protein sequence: CASSERQVYGYTF.

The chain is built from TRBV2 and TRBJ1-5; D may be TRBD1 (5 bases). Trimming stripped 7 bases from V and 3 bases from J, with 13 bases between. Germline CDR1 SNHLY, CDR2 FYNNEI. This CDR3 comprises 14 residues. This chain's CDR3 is CASTLRGLNQPQHF. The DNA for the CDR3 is TGTGCCAGCACCCTTCGGGGACTCAATCAGCCCCAGCATTTT.

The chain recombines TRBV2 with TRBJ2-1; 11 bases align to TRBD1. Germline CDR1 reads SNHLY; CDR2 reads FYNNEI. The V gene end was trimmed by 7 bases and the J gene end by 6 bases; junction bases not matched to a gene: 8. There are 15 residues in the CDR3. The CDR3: CASTPSGTGGNEQFF. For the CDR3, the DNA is TGTGCCAGCACGCCGAGCGGGACAGGGGGCAATGAGCAGTTCTTC.

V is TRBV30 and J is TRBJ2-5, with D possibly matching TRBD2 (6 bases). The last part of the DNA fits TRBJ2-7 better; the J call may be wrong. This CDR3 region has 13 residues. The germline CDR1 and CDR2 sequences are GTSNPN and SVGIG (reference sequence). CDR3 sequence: CAWSAKAGYEQYF. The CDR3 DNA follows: TGTGCCTGGAGTGCCAAAGCGGGCTACGAGCAGTACTTC.

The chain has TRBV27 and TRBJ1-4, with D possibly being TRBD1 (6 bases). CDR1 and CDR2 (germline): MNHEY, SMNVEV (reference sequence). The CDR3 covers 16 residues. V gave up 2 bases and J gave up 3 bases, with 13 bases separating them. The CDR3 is CASSLVQGPANEKLFF. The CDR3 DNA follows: TGTGCCAGCAGTTTAGTTCAGGGGCCGGCTAATGAAAAACTGTTTTTT.

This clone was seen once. CDR3 residues: CASSPTGTTNYGYTF. The CDR3, as DNA: TGTGCCAGCAGCCCCACAGGGACGACGAATTATGGCTACACCTTC. V is TRBV9 and J is TRBJ1-2, with a weak D call TRBD1 (6 bases). The germline CDR1 and CDR2 sequences are SGDLS and YYNGEE. The ends were cut back, 4 bases at V and 5 bases at J, with 18 bases in the middle. The CDR3 sequence is 15 residues long.